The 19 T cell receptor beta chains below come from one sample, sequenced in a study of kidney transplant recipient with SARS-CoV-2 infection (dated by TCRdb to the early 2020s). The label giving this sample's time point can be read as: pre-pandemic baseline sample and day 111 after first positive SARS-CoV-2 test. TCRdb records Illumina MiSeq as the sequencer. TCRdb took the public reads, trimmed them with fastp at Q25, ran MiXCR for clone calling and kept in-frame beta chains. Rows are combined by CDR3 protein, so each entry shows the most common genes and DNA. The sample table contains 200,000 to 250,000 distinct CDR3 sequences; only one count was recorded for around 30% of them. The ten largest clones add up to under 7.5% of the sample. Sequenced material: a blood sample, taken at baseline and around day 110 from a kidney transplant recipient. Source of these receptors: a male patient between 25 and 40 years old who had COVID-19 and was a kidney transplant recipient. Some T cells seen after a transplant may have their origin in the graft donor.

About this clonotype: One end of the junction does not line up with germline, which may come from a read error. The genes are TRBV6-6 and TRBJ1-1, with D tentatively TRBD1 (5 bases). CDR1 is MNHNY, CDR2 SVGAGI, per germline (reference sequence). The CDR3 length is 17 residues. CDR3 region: CASSDSGADSEAIEAFF. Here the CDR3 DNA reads TGTGCCAGCAGTGACTCAGGAGCCGACAGTGAGGCCATTGAAGCTTTCTTT.

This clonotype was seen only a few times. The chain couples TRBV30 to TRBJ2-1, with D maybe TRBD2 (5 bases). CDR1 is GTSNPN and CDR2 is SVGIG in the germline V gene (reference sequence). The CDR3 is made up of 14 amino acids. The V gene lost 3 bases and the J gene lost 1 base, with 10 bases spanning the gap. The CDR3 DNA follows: TGTGCCTGGAGGGGCCGGGGTTCCTACAATGAGCAGTTCTTC. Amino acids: CAWRGRGSYNEQFF. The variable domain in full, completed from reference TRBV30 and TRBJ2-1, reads SQTIHQWPATLVQPVGSPLSLECTVEGTSNPNLYWYRQAAGRGLQLLFYSVGIGQISSEVPQNLSASRPQDRQFILSSKKLLLSDSGFYLCAWRGRGSYNEQFFGPGTRLTVL.

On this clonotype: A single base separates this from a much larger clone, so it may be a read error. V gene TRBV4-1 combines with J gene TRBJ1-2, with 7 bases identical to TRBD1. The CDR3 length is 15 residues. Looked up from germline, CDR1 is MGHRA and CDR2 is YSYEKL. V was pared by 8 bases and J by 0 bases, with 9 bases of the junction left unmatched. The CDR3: CASGRTGTTNYGYTF. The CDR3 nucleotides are TGCGCCAGCGGTCGGACAGGCACTACTAACTATGGCTACACCTTC.

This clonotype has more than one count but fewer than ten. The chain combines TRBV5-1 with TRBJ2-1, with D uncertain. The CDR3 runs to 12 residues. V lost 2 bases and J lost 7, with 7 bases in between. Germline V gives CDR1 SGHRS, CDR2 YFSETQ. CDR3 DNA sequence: TGCGCCAGCAGCTTAAAAGGGAATGAGCAGTTCTTC. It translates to CASSLKGNEQFF.

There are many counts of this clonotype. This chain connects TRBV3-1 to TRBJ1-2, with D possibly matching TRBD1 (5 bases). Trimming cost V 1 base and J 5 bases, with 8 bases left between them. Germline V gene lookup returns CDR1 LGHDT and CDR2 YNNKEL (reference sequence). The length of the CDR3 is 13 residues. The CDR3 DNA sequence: TGTGCCAGCAGCCAAGGGGGACGGTATGGCTACACCTTC. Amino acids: CASSQGGRYGYTF.

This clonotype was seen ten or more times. CDR3 sequence: CASSRRPPISGLTGELFF. The CDR3 DNA follows: TGTGCCAGCAGCAGGCGTCCTCCCATTTCAGGCTTGACCGGGGAGCTGTTTTTT. V gene TRBV3-1 combines with J gene TRBJ2-2; D gene ambiguous. Germline V lookup: CDR1 LGHDT, CDR2 YNNKEL (reference sequence). Trimming cost V 5 bases and J 5 bases, with 24 bases left between them. The CDR3 length is 18 residues. Combining the CDR3 with reference TRBV3-1 and TRBJ2-2 gives the whole variable domain DTAVSQTPKYLVTQMGNDKSIKCEQNLGHDTMYWYKQDSKKFLKIMFSYNNKELIINETVPNRFSPKSPDKAHLNLHINSLELGDSAVYFCASSRRPPISGLTGELFFGEGSRLTVL.

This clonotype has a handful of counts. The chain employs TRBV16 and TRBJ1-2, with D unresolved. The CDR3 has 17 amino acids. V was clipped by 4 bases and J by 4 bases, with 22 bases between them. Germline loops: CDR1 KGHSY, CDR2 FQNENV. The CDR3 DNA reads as TGTGCCAGCAGCCTTGGCGAGGTCGTTAGAAAGACCTATGGCTACACCTTC. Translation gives CASSLGEVVRKTYGYTF.

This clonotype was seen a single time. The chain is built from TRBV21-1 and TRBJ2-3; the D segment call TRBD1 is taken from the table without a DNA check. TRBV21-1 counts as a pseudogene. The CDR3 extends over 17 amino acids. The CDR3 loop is CAGSARVATVMQDTQYF. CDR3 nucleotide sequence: TGTGCCGGCAGTGCCCGGGTAGCTACAGTCATGCAAGATACGCAGTATTTT.

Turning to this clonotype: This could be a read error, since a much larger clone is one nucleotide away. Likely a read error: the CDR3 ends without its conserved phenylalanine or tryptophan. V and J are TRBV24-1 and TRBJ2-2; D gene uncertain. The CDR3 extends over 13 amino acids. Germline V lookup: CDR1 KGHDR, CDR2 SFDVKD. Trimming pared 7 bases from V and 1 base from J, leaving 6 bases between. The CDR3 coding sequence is TGTGCCACCAGGGCAGGGAACACCGGGGAGCTGTTTTCT. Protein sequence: CATRAGNTGELFS.

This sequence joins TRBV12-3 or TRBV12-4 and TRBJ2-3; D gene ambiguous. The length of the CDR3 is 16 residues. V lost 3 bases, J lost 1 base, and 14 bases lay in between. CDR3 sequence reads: CASSFPSFGGTDTQYF. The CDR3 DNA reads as TGTGCCAGCAGTTTCCCTTCATTTGGGGGCACAGATACGCAGTATTTT.

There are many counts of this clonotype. CDR3 nucleotides: TGTGCCAGCAGTCCTATTAGTGAAAGTCAGCCCCAGCATTTT. This translates into CASSPISESQPQHF. This chain connects TRBV28 to TRBJ1-5, with no clear D. Germline lookup yields CDR1 MDHEN and CDR2 SYDVKM. V was pared by 5 bases and J by 6 bases, with 14 bases between. This CDR3 comprises 14 residues.

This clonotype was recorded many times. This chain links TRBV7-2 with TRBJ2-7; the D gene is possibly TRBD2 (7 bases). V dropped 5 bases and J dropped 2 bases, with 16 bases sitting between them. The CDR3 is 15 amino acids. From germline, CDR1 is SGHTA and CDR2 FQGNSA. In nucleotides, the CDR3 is TGTGCCAGCAGCGAAGGGGGGGGAAGTCCCTACGAGCAGTACTTC. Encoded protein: CASSEGGGSPYEQYF.

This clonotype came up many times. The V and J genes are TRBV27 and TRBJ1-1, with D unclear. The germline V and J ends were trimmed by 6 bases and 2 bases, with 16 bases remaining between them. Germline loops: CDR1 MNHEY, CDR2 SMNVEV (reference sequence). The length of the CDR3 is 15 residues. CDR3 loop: CASSASKNLNTEAFF. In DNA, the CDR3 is TGTGCCAGCAGCGCCAGCAAGAATTTAAACACTGAAGCTTTCTTT.

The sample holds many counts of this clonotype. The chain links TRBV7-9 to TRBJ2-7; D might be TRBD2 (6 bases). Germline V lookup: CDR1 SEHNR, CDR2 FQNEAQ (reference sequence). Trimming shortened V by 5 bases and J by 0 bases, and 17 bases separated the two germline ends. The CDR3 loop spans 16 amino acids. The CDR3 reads CASSIKGRGSSYEQYF. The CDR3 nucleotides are TGTGCCAGCAGCATTAAAGGCCGGGGGAGCTCCTACGAGCAGTACTTC.

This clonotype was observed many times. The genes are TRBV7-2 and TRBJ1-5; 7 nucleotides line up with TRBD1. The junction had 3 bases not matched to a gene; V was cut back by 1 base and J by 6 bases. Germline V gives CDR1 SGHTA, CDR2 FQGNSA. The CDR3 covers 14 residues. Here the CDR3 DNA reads TGTGCCAGCAGCTTAGAGAGGGGGCGTCAGCCCCAGCATTTT. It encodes CASSLERGRQPQHF.

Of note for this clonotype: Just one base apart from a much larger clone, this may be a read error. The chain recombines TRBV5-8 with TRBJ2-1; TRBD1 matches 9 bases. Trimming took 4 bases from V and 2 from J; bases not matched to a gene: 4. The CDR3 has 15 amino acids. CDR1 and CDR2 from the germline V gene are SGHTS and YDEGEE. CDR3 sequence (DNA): TGTGCCAGCAGCCGCGGACAGGGGACCTACAATGAGCAGTTCTTC. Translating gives CASSRGQGTYNEQFF.

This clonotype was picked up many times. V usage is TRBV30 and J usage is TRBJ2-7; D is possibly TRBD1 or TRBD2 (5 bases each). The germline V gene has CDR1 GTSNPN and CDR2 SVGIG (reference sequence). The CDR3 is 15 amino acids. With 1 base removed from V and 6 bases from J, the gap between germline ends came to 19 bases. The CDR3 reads CAWSAGPGPSGEQYF. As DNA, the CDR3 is TGTGCCTGGAGTGCAGGTCCGGGGCCCTCGGGCGAGCAGTACTTC. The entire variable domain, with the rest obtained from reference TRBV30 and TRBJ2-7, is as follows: SQTIHQWPATLVQPVGSPLSLECTVEGTSNPNLYWYRQAAGRGLQLLFYSVGIGQISSEVPQNLSASRPQDRQFILSSKKLLLSDSGFYLCAWSAGPGPSGEQYFGPGTRLTVT.

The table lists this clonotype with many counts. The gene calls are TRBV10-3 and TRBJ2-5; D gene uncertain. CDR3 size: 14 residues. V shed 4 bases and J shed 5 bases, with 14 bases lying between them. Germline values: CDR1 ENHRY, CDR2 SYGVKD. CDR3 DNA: TGTGCCATCAGTGTCAGCCTCCCGACGGAGACCCAGTACTTC. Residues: CAISVSLPTETQYF.

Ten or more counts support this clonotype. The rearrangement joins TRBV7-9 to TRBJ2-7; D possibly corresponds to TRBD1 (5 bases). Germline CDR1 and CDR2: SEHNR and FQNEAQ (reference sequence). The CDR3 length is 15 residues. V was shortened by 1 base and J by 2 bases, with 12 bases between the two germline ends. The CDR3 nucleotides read TGTGCCAGCAGCTTAGTCTCAGGGAAAGCCTACGAGCAGTACTTC. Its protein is CASSLVSGKAYEQYF.